The 3 T cell receptor beta chains below were found in one sample sequenced in a study of shared clonotypes between healthy human individuals. Only in-frame clones appear in the TCRdb table, and some are missing; sequencing was by immunoSEQ multiplex PCR. The top ten hold 0.37% of the sample, which has about 2.5 million clones, about nine tenths seen once. The sequenced sample was naive CD4+ T cells from PBMCs. The subset: CD45RA+ positively selected. These receptors came from a man between 18 and 29 years old in good health. Some clones in this sample may be carry-over from other donors' samples.

This chain connects TRBV6-5 to TRBJ1-1, with 8 bases that match TRBD1. With 6 bases clipped from V and 3 bases from J, the junction kept 6 bases outside the gene matches. CDR1 is MNHEY and CDR2 is SVGAGI in the germline V gene. The CDR3 length is 14 residues. The CDR3 DNA reads TGTGCCAGCAGGGAGACAGGGGTTTACACTGAAGCTTTCTTT. Residues: CASRETGVYTEAFF.

The chain recombines TRBV5-1 with TRBJ2-1; TRBD1 agrees at 7 bases. The V segment lost 2 bases and the J segment 5 bases; nucleotides outside the gene matches: 7. The CDR3 sequence is 15 residues long. Germline assignment: CDR1 SGHRS and CDR2 YFSETQ. The CDR3 DNA reads TGCGCCAGCAGCTTCCGACAGGGCCCAAACAATGAGCAGTTCTTC. The encoded protein is CASSFRQGPNNEQFF.

The chain joins TRBV10-3 to TRBJ1-2; 7 bases agree with TRBD1. The CDR3 covers 13 residues. The trim removed 7 bases at V and 5 bases at J, leaving 7 bases unmatched. Germline-derived CDR1 and CDR2 are ENHRY and SYGVKD. The CDR3 bases are TGTGCCATCACCTCGGACAGGTCTTATGGCTACACCTTC. Its protein product is CAITSDRSYGYTF.